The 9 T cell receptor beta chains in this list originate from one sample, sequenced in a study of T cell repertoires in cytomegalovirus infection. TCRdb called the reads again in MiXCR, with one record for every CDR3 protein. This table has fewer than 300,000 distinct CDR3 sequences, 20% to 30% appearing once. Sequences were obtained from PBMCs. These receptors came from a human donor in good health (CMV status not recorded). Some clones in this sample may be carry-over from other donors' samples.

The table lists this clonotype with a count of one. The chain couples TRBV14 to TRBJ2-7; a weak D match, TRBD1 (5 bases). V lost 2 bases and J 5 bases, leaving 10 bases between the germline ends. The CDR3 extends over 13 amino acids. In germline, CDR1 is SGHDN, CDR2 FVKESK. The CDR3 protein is CASSQPGSNEQYF. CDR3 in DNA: TGTGCCAGCAGCCAACCAGGGTCGAACGAGCAGTACTTC.

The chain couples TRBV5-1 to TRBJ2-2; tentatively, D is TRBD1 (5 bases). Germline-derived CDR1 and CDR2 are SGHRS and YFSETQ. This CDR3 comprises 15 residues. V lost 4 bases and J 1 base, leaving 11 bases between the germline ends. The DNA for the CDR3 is TGCGCCAGCAGCCTCCAACAGGAGAACACCGGGGAGCTGTTTTTT. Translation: CASSLQQENTGELFF. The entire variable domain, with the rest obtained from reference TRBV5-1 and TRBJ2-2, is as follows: KAGVTQTPRYLIKTRGQQVTLSCSPISGHRSVSWYQQTPGQGLQFLFEYFSETQRNKGNFPGRFSGRQFSNSRSEMNVSTLELGDSALYLCASSLQQENTGELFFGEGSRLTVL.

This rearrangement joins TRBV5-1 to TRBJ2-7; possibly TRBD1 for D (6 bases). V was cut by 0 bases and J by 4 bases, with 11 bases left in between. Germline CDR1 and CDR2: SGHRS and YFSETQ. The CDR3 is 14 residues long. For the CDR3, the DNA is TGCGCCAGCAGCTTGGGAAGCACAGGGTACGAGCAGTACTTC. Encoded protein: CASSLGSTGYEQYF.

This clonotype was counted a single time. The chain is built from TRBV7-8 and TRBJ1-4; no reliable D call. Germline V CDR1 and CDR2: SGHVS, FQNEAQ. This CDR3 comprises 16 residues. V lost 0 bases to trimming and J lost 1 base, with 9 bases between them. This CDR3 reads CASSLARVLTNEKLFF. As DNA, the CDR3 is TGTGCCAGCAGCTTAGCGAGAGTCTTAACTAATGAAAAACTGTTTTTT.

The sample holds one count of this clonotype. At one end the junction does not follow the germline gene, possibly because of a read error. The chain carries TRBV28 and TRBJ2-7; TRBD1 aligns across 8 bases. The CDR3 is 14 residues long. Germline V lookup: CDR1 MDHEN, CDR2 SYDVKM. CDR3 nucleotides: TGTGCCAGCAGTTATCTGGGACAGGACTACAAGCAGTACTTC. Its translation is CASSYLGQDYKQYF.

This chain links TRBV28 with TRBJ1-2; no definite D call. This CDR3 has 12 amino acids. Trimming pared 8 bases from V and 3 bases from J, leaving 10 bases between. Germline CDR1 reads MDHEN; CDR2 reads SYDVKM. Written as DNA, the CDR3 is TGTGCCAGCTTTGCGACCGACTATGGCTACACCTTC. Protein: CASFATDYGYTF.

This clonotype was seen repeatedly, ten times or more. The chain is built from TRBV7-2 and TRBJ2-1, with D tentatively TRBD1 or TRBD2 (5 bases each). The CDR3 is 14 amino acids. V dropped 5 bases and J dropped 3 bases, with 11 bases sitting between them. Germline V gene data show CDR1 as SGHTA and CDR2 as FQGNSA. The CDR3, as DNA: TGTGCCAGCAGCAGAGGGGCCCTCTACAATGAGCAGTTCTTC. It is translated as CASSRGALYNEQFF.

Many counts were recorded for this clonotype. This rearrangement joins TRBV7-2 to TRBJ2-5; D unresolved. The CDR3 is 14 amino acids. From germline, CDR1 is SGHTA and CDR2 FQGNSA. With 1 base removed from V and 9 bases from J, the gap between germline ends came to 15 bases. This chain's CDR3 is CASSLGVGNWAQYF. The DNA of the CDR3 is TGTGCCAGCAGCTTAGGGGTTGGGAATTGGGCCCAGTACTTC.

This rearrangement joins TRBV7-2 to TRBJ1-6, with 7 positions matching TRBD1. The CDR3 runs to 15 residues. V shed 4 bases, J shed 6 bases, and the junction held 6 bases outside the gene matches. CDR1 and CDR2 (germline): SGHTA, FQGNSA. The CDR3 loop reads CASSSRQGRNSPLHF. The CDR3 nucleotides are TGTGCCAGCAGCTCTAGACAGGGCCGTAATTCACCCCTCCACTTT.